Included here is one T cell receptor (beta chain) sequence, with context. The data stem from a study of T cells in Graves' hyperthyroidism and ophthalmopathy. It was RNA transcripts that yielded the amplified TCR beta CDR3 regions. TCR CDR3 underwent first-round RT-PCR with the HTBI primer set. One entry per CDR3 protein results from TCRdb running MiXCR on the multiplex PCR reads. The profile shows around 400,000 distinct CDR3 sequences, roughly 15% of them singletons. Germline assignment: CDR1 DFQATT and CDR2 SNEGSKA (reference sequence). Trimming cost V 6 bases and J 5 bases; bases outside gene matches: 9. The CDR3 covers 13 residues.

The V call is TRBV20-1, the J call TRBJ2-7, with TRBD2 identical over 8 bases. The sequence was collected from a woman aged 60 to 75 with Graves' ophthalmopathy. Sequencing used blood. CDR3 nucleotide sequence: TGCAGTGCCGGGGGGGGGGGAGGCGACGAGCAGTACTTC. Encoded protein: CSAGGGGGDEQYF.